The 11 T cell receptor beta chains below were found in one sample sequenced in a study of blood T cell repertoires in COVID-19 (TCRdb year 2020). The library came from the immunoSEQ multiplex PCR assay. As stored in TCRdb, this immuneACCESS dataset retains in-frame rearrangements with V and J assigned. A fraction of the clones does not appear; measured against another copy, unresolved V genes explain less than half of the discrepancy, and the remainder lacks a known reason. In all, the sample holds about 280,000 clones, and approximately 85% of those were seen once. Together, the top ten hold approximately 5% of the sample. Material: peripheral blood. These receptor sequences come from a man in his fifties or sixties with active or convalescent COVID-19.

V gene TRBV10-3 combines with J gene TRBJ2-1; 7 bases are shared with TRBD2. V trimming: 5 bases; J trimming: 13 bases; junction bases outside the gene matches: 8. This CDR3 has 12 residues. Germline lookup yields CDR1 ENHRY and CDR2 SYGVKD. CDR3 DNA sequence: TGTGCCATCAGTCCTGCGGGAGATTACCAGTTCTTC. Translation gives CAISPAGDYQFF.

This chain connects TRBV11-2 to TRBJ2-3, with 7 bases aligning to TRBD2. V was clipped by 3 bases and J by 2 bases; unmatched bases: 2. CDR1 is SGHAT, CDR2 FQNNGV, per germline. The CDR3 loop spans 14 amino acids. The CDR3 nucleotides are TGTGCCAGCAGCTTTAGCGGGCTCACAGATACGCAGTATTTT. It specifies CASSFSGLTDTQYF.

The chain carries TRBV9 and TRBJ2-7; the D gene is possibly TRBD1 (5 bases). Deletions cut 0 bases from V and 3 bases from J, with 16 bases between. The CDR3 totals 16 residues. The germline V gene encodes CDR1 SGDLS and CDR2 YYNGEE. CDR3 sequence: CASSVGRNPTGYEQYF. CDR3 nucleotides: TGTGCCAGCAGCGTAGGTCGGAACCCAACAGGCTACGAGCAGTACTTC.

The chain combines TRBV7-3 with TRBJ2-7, with D possibly TRBD2 on 6 matching bases. Per germline, CDR1 SGHTA and CDR2 FQGTGA. V was trimmed by 2 bases and J by 7 bases, leaving 12 bases between them. This CDR3 is built from 13 residues. This chain's CDR3 is CASSLGPEGEQYF. The CDR3 DNA sequence: TGTGCCAGCAGCTTAGGGCCGGAGGGGGAGCAGTACTTC.

This clone appeared once. The gene calls are TRBV9 and TRBJ2-1; 8 bases align to TRBD1. Trimming cost V 4 bases and J 6 bases; bases outside gene matches: 9. The CDR3 totals 15 residues. The germline CDR1 and CDR2 sequences are SGDLS and YYNGEE. In DNA, the CDR3 is TGTGCCAGCAGCCCCTCTCCGGGACAGGCCAATGAGCAGTTCTTC. Translation: CASSPSPGQANEQFF.

The rearrangement joins TRBV7-3 to TRBJ2-3; TRBD2 might be the D (5 bases). The CDR3 loop spans 12 amino acids. V was trimmed by 5 bases and J by 5 bases, leaving 8 bases between them. The V gene's germline CDR1 is SGHTA and CDR2 FQGTGA. For the CDR3, the DNA is TGTGCCAGCAGCCAGGCGGGAGATACGCAGTATTTT. Its protein is CASSQAGDTQYF.

Worth noting for this clone: One end of the junction is discordant with germline, which a read error may explain. V gene TRBV5-5 combines with J gene TRBJ1-1, with TRBD1 identical over 8 bases. This CDR3 region has 11 residues. The germline V gene encodes CDR1 SGHKS and CDR2 YYEKEE (reference sequence). The CDR3 is CASSSGQDRIF. CDR3 nucleotide sequence: TGTGCCAGCAGCTCGGGACAGGACCGAATCTTT.

The chain employs TRBV7-2 and TRBJ2-7; 10 bases are a match to TRBD2. The CDR3 totals 13 residues. Germline lookup yields CDR1 SGHTA and CDR2 FQGNSA. The ends lost 11 bases at V and 1 base at J; junction bases unmatched: 5. CDR3 sequence: CASSGSPSYEQYF. Written as DNA, the CDR3 is TGTGCCTCTAGCGGGAGTCCTTCCTACGAGCAGTACTTC.

This chain joins TRBV19 and TRBJ1-1, with TRBD1 matching over 7 bases. The CDR3 is made up of 16 amino acids. CDR1 is LNHDA, CDR2 SQIVND, per germline (reference sequence). With 6 bases clipped from V and 6 bases from J, the junction kept 16 bases outside the gene matches. CDR3 loop: CASSWGERTGRAEAFF. In DNA form, the CDR3 reads TGTGCCAGTAGCTGGGGAGAGAGGACAGGACGGGCTGAAGCTTTCTTT.

The chain carries TRBV7-2 and TRBJ2-3; the D gene is possibly TRBD2 (6 bases). V dropped 1 base and J dropped 6 bases, with 14 bases sitting between them. The CDR3 is 15 amino acids. CDR1 is SGHTA, CDR2 FQGNSA, per germline. CDR3 sequence (DNA): TGTGCCAGCAGCTTAGGTAGCGGTGGCGGGGATACGCAGTATTTT. The encoded protein is CASSLGSGGGDTQYF. Variable domain in full (rest from reference TRBV7-2 and TRBJ2-3): GAGVSQSPSNKVTEKGKDVELRCDPISGHTALYWYRQSLGQGLEFLIYFQGNSAPDKSGLPSDRFSAERTGGSVSTLTIQRTQQEDSAVYLCASSLGSGGGDTQYFGPGTRLTVL.

Only one count was recorded for this clone. This chain joins TRBV6-5 and TRBJ1-3; no definite D call. Germline V CDR1 and CDR2: MNHEY, SVGAGI. This CDR3 is 14 amino acids long. The germline V and J ends were trimmed by 0 bases and 8 bases, with 11 bases remaining between them. CDR3 in DNA: TGTGCCAGCAGTTACTCGTCTCGTCAGGACACCATATATTTT. Its protein product is CASSYSSRQDTIYF.